Below, 19 T cell receptor beta chains from the same sample are listed, as sequenced in a study of human thymus T cells (dated by TCRdb to 2019 to 2021). Thymus tissue was obtained as surgical resects removed during corrective cardiac surgery. Library prep was done by the immunoSEQ multiplex PCR assay. The clones in this table, taken by TCRdb from immuneACCESS, are in-frame only. Not every clone is retained; where verified, under half of the shortfall comes from an unresolved V gene, and the cause of the rest is unknown. The sample table shows tens of thousands of clones, and roughly 96% are seen once. Approximately 0.032% of the sample lies in the top ten. Sequenced: thymus tissue. These receptors came from a girl younger than two with a congenital heart defect but otherwise immunologically healthy.

To note about this clone: The junction departs from germline at one end; a sequencing error may be responsible. This rearrangement joins TRBV30 to TRBJ1-5; D is perhaps TRBD1 (5 bases). The CDR3 length is 20 residues. Germline assignment: CDR1 GTSNPN and CDR2 SVGIG (reference sequence). CDR3 coding DNA: TGTGCATGGAGTCGGGGAAACAAATCAGGACATACAAAGAACAATCAGCCCCAGCATTTT. Protein product: CAWSRGNKSGHTKNNQPQHF.

CDR3 nucleotide sequence: TGTGCCAGCAGCTTGTCCGGCCAATATCCTCGGCAGTACTTC. The encoded protein is CASSLSGQYPRQYF. The chain joins TRBV5-4 to TRBJ2-7; no definite D call. CDR3 size: 14 residues. The V gene lost 1 base and the J gene lost 9 bases, with 17 bases spanning the gap. The germline V gene has CDR1 SGHNT and CDR2 YYREEE (reference sequence).

J is TRBJ2-1 and V is TRBV5-6; 9 bases are a match to TRBD2. The germline gives CDR1 SGHDT, CDR2 YYEEEE. With 2 bases clipped from V and 6 bases from J, the junction kept 12 bases outside the gene matches. This CDR3 has 17 residues. The chain's CDR3 is CASSFLREGIRGNEQFF. In DNA, the CDR3 is TGTGCCAGCAGCTTCTTGCGGGAGGGGATTCGAGGCAATGAGCAGTTCTTC.

The genes are TRBV5-1 and TRBJ2-7; D not certain. The germline CDR1 and CDR2 sequences are SGHRS and YFSETQ. Deletions cut 4 bases from V and 6 bases from J, with 14 bases between. The CDR3 spans 13 residues. For the CDR3, the DNA is TGCGCCAGCAGCGGGTCCACGCGGATCGAGCAGTACTTC. It codes for CASSGSTRIEQYF.

This clone was counted only a few times. The chain combines TRBV4-1 with TRBJ2-5; maybe TRBD2 (6 bases). Germline CDR1 reads MGHRA; CDR2 reads YSYEKL. The CDR3 contains 15 residues. With 3 bases removed from V and 6 bases from J, the gap between germline ends came to 17 bases. The chain's CDR3 is CASSHQDGTLKTQYF. The CDR3 DNA is TGCGCCAGCAGCCACCAGGACGGGACTCTGAAGACCCAGTACTTC.

This clone came up a few times. This chain joins TRBV27 and TRBJ1-5; D is unresolved. V was cut by 3 bases and J by 6 bases, with 6 bases left in between. This CDR3 comprises 12 residues. CDR1 is MNHEY, CDR2 SMNVEV, per germline (reference sequence). CDR3 protein: CASSFTSQPQHF. In DNA, the CDR3 is TGTGCCAGCAGTTTTACGAGTCAGCCCCAGCATTTT.

This clone was counted a few times. The chain combines TRBV4-2 with TRBJ2-2; TRBD2 matches at 9 bases. CDR1 is LGHNA, CDR2 YNFKEQ, per germline. The CDR3 sequence is 20 residues long. Losses at the gene ends were 2 bases for V and 1 base for J; bases not matched to a gene: 14. CDR3 in DNA: TGTGCCAGCAGCCAACCCAGCGGGGGGATCCGGCTAAAGAACACCGGGGAGCTGTTTTTT. Translating it yields CASSQPSGGIRLKNTGELFF.

The rearrangement links TRBV5-3 to TRBJ1-5; weak D call: TRBD1 (5 bases). TRBV5-3 belongs to the ORF category, with a function that is uncertain. Trimming pared 1 base from V and 6 bases from J, leaving 11 bases between. The CDR3 consists of 14 residues. CDR3 nucleotide sequence: TGTGCCAGAAGCTTGAGGGCAGGGCCTCAGCCCCAGCATTTT. The encoded protein is CARSLRAGPQPQHF.

The chain is built from TRBV4-1 and TRBJ2-1, with D possibly matching TRBD2 (5 bases). This CDR3 contains 16 residues. V was trimmed by 4 bases and J by 7 bases, leaving 20 bases between them. From germline, CDR1 is MGHRA and CDR2 YSYEKL. In DNA form, the CDR3 reads TGCGCCAGCAGCCGGATAGGGCGAGAGGGTCTAAATGAGCAGTTCTTC. Translation gives CASSRIGREGLNEQFF.

The J gene is TRBJ1-1, the V gene TRBV27, with D perhaps matching TRBD1 (5 bases). V lost 4 bases and J 6 bases, leaving 12 bases between the germline ends. This CDR3 comprises 13 residues. Germline CDR1 is MNHEY and CDR2 is SMNVEV (reference sequence). CDR3: CASSYGPGPEAFF. CDR3 in DNA: TGTGCCAGCAGTTACGGACCGGGGCCTGAAGCTTTCTTT.

This chain connects TRBV2 to TRBJ2-7; 9 bases are a match to TRBD1. Germline V lookup: CDR1 SNHLY, CDR2 FYNNEI. V lost 8 bases, J lost 5 bases, and 13 bases stayed unmatched. This CDR3 has 15 residues. In DNA form, the CDR3 reads TGTGCCAGCCTTAAAGGGACAGGGCAGTTTCACGAGCAGTACTTC. Protein product: CASLKGTGQFHEQYF.

The genes are TRBV12-5 and TRBJ2-1; perhaps TRBD1 as D (6 bases). V shed 3 bases and J shed 8 bases, with 17 bases lying between them. There are 15 residues in the CDR3. Germline V gene lookup returns CDR1 LGHNT and CDR2 FRNRAP. The CDR3 is CASGFTGHAGDEQFF. The CDR3 bases are TGTGCTAGTGGTTTCACAGGGCATGCGGGCGATGAGCAGTTCTTC.

This chain joins TRBV5-6 and TRBJ1-3; D call uncertain. Germline values: CDR1 SGHDT, CDR2 YYEEEE. Trimming cost V 2 bases and J 6 bases, with 12 bases left between them. The CDR3 runs to 14 residues. The CDR3 loop reads CASSFNTAQNTIYF. CDR3 DNA: TGTGCCAGCAGCTTTAACACGGCGCAAAACACCATATATTTT. Together with reference TRBV5-6 and TRBJ1-3, the CDR3 gives the full variable domain: DAGVTQSPTHLIKTRGQQVTLRCSPKSGHDTVSWYQQALGQGPQFIFQYYEEEERQRGNFPDRFSGHQFPNYSSELNVNALLLGDSALYLCASSFNTAQNTIYFGEGSWLTVV.

The chain is built from TRBV4-2 and TRBJ2-5, with D possibly being TRBD2 (5 bases). Germline V gives CDR1 LGHNA, CDR2 YNFKEQ. There are 16 residues in the CDR3. The V end lost 2 bases, the J end lost 0 bases, and 13 bases lay between the germline ends. CDR3 nucleotides: TGTGCCAGCAGCCAAAGCCCCCCGGGGTACCAAGAGACCCAGTACTTC. This translates into CASSQSPPGYQETQYF.

CDR3 loop: CASSFTPLLNEAFF. Here the CDR3 DNA reads TGTGCCAGCAGTTTTACCCCTCTACTAAATGAAGCTTTCTTT. The J gene is TRBJ1-1, the V gene TRBV27; the D is unclear. Trimming took off 3 bases at V and 7 bases at J, with 15 bases between the two ends. The CDR3 runs 14 residues. CDR1 is MNHEY and CDR2 is SMNVEV in the germline V gene (reference sequence).

The chain joins TRBV5-6 to TRBJ1-4, with TRBD1 identical over 7 bases. Germline trimming cut 0 bases from V and 8 bases from J; bases unmatched to any gene: 4. The CDR3 loop spans 14 amino acids. Germline values: CDR1 SGHDT, CDR2 YYEEEE. CDR3 in amino acids: CASSLGRTGEKLFF. The CDR3 DNA reads as TGTGCCAGCAGCTTGGGACGGACAGGAGAAAAACTGTTTTTT.

The chain uses TRBV9 and TRBJ1-2; D is ambiguous. CDR3 length equals 14 residues. Trimming removed 4 bases at V and 2 bases at J, with 12 bases between. CDR1 is SGDLS, CDR2 YYNGEE, per germline. CDR3 nucleotide sequence: TGTGCCAGCAGCCCTCCTCCCAGAAACTATGGCTACACCTTC. As protein: CASSPPPRNYGYTF.

This chain joins TRBV29-1 and TRBJ2-1, with 9 bases fitting TRBD2. CDR1 is SQVTM and CDR2 is ANQGSEA in the germline V gene. The V and J ends lost 6 bases and 4 bases, in that order; junction bases with no gene match: 4. The CDR3 length is 13 residues. This chain's CDR3 is CSVLSGSYNEQFF. In DNA, the CDR3 is TGCAGCGTCCTTAGCGGGAGTTACAATGAGCAGTTCTTC.

This chain uses TRBV19 with TRBJ1-1; 10 positions match TRBD1. The CDR3 loop spans 17 amino acids. CDR1 is LNHDA, CDR2 SQIVND, per germline (reference sequence). The V segment lost 8 bases and the J segment 0 bases; nucleotides outside the gene matches: 12. CDR3 amino acids: CASHEGRDRGLNTEAFF. CDR3 coding DNA: TGTGCCAGTCACGAGGGCCGGGACAGGGGCCTGAACACTGAAGCTTTCTTT.